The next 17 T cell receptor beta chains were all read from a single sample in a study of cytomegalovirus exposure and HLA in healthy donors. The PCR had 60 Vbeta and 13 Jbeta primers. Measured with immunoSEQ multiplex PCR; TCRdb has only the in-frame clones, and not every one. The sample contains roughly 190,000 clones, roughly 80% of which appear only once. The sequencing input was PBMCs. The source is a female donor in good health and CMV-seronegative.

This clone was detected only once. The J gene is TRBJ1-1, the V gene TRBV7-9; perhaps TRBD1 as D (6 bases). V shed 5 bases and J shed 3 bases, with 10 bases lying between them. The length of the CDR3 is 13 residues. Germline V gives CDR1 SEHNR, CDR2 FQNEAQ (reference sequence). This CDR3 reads CASSAYRDTEAFF. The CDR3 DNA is TGTGCCAGCAGCGCCTACAGGGACACTGAAGCTTTCTTT.

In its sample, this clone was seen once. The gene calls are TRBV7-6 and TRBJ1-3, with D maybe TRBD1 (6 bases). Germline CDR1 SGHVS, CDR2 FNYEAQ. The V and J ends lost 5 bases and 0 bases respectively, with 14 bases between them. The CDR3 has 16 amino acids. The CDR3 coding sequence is TGTGCCAGCAGCCCCTATACAGGGCACTCTGGAAACACCATATATTTT. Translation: CASSPYTGHSGNTIYF.

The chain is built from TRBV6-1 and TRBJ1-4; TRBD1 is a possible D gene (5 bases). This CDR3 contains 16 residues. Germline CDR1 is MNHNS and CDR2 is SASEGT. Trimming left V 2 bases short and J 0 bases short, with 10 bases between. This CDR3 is CASSERGAATNEKLFF. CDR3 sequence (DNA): TGTGCCAGCAGTGAAAGGGGCGCAGCAACTAATGAAAAACTGTTTTTT.

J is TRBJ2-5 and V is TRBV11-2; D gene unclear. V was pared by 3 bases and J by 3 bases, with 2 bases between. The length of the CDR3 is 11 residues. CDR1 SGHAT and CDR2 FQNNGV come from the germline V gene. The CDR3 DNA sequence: TGTGCCAGCAGCTTCAAAGAGACCCAGTACTTC. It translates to CASSFKETQYF.

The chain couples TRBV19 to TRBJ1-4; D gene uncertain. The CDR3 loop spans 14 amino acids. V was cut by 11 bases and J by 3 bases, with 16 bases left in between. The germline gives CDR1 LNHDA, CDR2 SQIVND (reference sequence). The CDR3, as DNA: TGTGCCTCTAAGCCGGGAGCGGCTAATGAAAAACTGTTTTTT. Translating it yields CASKPGAANEKLFF.

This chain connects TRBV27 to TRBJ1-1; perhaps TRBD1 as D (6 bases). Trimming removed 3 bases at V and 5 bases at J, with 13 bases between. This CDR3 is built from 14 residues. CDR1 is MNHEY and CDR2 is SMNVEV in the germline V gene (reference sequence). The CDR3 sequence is CASSFQGRGTEAFF. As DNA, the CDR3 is TGTGCCAGCAGTTTTCAGGGTAGGGGGACTGAAGCTTTCTTT.

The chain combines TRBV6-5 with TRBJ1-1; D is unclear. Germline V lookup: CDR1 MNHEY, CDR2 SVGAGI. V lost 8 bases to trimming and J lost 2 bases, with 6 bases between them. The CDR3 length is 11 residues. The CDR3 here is CASSGNTEAFF. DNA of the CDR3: TGTGCCAGCTCGGGTAACACTGAAGCTTTCTTT.

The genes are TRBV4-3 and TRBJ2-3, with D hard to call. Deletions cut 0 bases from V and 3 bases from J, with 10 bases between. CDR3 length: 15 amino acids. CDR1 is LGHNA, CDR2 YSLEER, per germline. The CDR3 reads CASSQERSWTDTQYF. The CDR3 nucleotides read TGCGCCAGCAGCCAAGAAAGGAGTTGGACAGATACGCAGTATTTT.

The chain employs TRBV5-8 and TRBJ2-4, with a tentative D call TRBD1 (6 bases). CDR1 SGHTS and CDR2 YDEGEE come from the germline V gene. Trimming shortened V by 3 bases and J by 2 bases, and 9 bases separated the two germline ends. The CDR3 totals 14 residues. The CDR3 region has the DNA TGTGCCAGCAGCTCCAGGGGATCCAAAAACATTCAGTACTTC. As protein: CASSSRGSKNIQYF. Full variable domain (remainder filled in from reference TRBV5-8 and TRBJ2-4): EAGVTQSPTHLIKTRGQQATLRCSPISGHTSVYWYQQALGLGLQFLLWYDEGEERNRGNFPPRFSGRQFPNYSSELNVNALELEDSALYLCASSSRGSKNIQYFGAGTRLSVL.

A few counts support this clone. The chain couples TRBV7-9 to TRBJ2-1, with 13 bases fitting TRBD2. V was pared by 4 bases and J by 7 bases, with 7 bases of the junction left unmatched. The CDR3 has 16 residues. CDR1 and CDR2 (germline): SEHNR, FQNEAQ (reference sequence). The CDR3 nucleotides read TGTGCCAGCAGCTCCCTATGGACTAGCGGGGGTAATGAGCAGTTCTTC. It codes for CASSSLWTSGGNEQFF.

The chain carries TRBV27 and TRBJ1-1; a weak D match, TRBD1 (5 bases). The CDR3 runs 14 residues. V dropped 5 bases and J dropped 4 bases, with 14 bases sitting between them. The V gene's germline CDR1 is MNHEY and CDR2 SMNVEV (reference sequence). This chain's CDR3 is CASSAQGGITEAFF. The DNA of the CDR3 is TGTGCCAGCAGTGCCCAGGGAGGGATCACTGAAGCTTTCTTT.

The CDR3 loop reads CASSFAAGGGEAFF. Here the CDR3 DNA reads TGCGCCAGCAGCTTCGCCGCGGGGGGCGGGGAAGCTTTCTTT. J is TRBJ1-1 and V is TRBV5-1, with D perhaps matching TRBD1 (6 bases). The CDR3 is 14 amino acids. Germline V lookup: CDR1 SGHRS, CDR2 YFSETQ. Trimming cost V 2 bases and J 8 bases, with 16 bases left between them.

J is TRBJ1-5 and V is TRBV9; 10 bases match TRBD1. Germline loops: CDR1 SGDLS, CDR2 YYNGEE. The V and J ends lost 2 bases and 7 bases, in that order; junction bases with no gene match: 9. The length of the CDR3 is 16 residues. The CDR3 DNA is TGTGCCAGCAGCGTCGGGACAGGGGATGGGCGCCAGCCCCAGCATTTT. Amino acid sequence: CASSVGTGDGRQPQHF.

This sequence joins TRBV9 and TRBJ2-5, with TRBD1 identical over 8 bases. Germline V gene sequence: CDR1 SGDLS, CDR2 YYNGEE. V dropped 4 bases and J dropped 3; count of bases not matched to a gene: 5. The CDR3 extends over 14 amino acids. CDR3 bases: TGTGCCAGCAGCTCCCGACAGGGGAAAGAGACCCAGTACTTC. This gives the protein CASSSRQGKETQYF.

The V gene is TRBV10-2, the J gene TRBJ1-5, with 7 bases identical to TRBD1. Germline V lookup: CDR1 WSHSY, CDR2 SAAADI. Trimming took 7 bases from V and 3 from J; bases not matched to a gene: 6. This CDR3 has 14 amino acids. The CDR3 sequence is CASNLGQNNQPQHF. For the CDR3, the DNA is TGCGCCAGCAATTTGGGACAGAACAATCAGCCCCAGCATTTT.

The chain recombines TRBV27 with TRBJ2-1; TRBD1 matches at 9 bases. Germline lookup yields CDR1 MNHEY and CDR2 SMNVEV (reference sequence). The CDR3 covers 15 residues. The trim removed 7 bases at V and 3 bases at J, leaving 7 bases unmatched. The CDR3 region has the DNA TGTGCCAGCACTCGGGGACAGGGTCACTACAATGAGCAGTTCTTC. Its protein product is CASTRGQGHYNEQFF.

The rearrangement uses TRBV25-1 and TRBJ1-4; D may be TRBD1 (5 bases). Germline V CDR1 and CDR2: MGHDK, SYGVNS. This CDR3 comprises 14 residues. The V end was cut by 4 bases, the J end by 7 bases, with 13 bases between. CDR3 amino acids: CASSAETVAEKLFF. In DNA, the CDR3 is TGTGCCAGCAGTGCAGAGACAGTGGCTGAAAAACTGTTTTTT.